The 2 T cell receptor beta chains presented below share a single source sample, sequenced in a study of cytomegalovirus exposure and HLA in healthy donors. Both 60 Vbeta primers and 13 Jbeta primers went into the PCR. Using immunoSEQ multiplex PCR, the repertoire was profiled, and TCRdb retains in-frame clones only, with some absent. The sample has approximately 140,000 clones, approximately 80% seen once; the top ten hold roughly 1.9%. Sample: PBMCs. The receptors were gathered from a middle-aged man in good health and CMV-seronegative.

This clone was observed once. This chain links TRBV28 with TRBJ2-5, with a weak D call TRBD1 (5 bases). Germline V lookup: CDR1 MDHEN, CDR2 SYDVKM. Trimming took 6 bases from V and 1 from J, leaving 12 bases between them. The CDR3 runs 14 residues. The CDR3 protein is CASSHGALQETQYF. The CDR3 DNA reads TGTGCCAGCAGCCATGGGGCCCTCCAAGAGACCCAGTACTTC.

The rearrangement uses TRBV28 and TRBJ2-7, with D hard to call. The CDR3 is 13 amino acids. Germline CDR1 reads MDHEN; CDR2 reads SYDVKM. V shed 3 bases and J shed 3 bases, with 9 bases lying between them. This CDR3 is CASSFWSDYEQYF. CDR3 nucleotides: TGTGCCAGCAGTTTCTGGTCAGACTACGAGCAGTACTTC.